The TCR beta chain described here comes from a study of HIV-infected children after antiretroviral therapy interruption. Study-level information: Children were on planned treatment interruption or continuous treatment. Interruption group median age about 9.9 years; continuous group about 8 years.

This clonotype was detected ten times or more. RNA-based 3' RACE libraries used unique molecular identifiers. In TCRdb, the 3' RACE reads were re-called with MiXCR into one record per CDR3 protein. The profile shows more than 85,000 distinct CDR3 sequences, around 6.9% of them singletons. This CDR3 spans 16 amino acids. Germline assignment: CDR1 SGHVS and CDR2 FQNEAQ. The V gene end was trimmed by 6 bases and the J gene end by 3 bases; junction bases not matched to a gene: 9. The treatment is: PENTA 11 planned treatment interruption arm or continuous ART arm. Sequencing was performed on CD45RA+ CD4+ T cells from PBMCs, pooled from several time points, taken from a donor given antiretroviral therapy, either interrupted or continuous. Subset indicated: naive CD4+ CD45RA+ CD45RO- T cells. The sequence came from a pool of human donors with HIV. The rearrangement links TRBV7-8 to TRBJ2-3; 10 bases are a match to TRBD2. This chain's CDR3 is CASSLLAGYGTDTQYF. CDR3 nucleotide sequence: TGTGCCAGCAGTTTACTAGCGGGGTACGGGACAGATACGCAGTATTTT.